Sequencing of this T cell receptor (beta chain) was carried out in a study of a mutant IDH1 vaccine in newly diagnosed glioma. Turning to the study itself: The first vaccination came 4-6 weeks after radiotherapy alone, or with temozolomide cycles. Treated patients had a mean age of 40.4 years and a 62.5% male, roughly 40% female split.

Sequencing used immunoSEQ multiplex PCR; TCRdb keeps in-frame clones, though not all of them. The data show around 54,000 clones, less than 90% seen once. Trimming took 6 bases from V and 0 from J, leaving 10 bases between them. Germline values: CDR1 MDHEN, CDR2 SYDVKM. This CDR3 contains 14 residues. On this clone: Its antigen is unidentified.

Sample time point: week 35, safety follow-up. One vaccine dose held 300 ug of mutant IDH1 20-mer peptide and came with topical imiquimod. The TCR originated in a man aged 35 to 55 with glioma. The J gene is TRBJ2-3, the V gene TRBV28, with D perhaps matching TRBD2 (6 bases). Sequenced material: PBMCs, taken from a glioma patient whose treatment included an IDH1 peptide vaccine. Here the CDR3 DNA reads TGTGCCAGCAGCCCTGGGGGGAGCACAGATACGCAGTATTTT. Its protein is CASSPGGSTDTQYF. The variable domain in full, completed from reference TRBV28 and TRBJ2-3, reads DVKVTQSSRYLVKRTGEKVFLECVQDMDHENMFWYRQDPGLGLRLIYFSYDVKMKEKGDIPEGYSVSREKKERFSLILESASTNQTSMYLCASSPGGSTDTQYFGPGTRLTVL.